The next 18 T cell receptor beta chains were all read from a single sample in a study of human T cells and chemical hapten exposure. TCRdb ran MiXCR on the RACE reads and lists one entry per CDR3 protein. The table lists around 380,000 distinct CDR3 sequences, nearly 5% of them singletons. Time point here: patch test 1, 2 weeks after DPC sensitization. As to treatment: therapeutic diphenylcyclopropenone sensitization with weekly scalp DPC. Here the sequenced sample was whole blood, taken in connection with sensitization to the hapten diphenylcyclopropenone (DPC). The source is a woman aged 45 to 65 with alopecia areata. Some clones in this sample may be carry-over from other donors' samples.

Ten or more counts support this clonotype. This chain joins TRBV29-1 and TRBJ2-1, with D perhaps TRBD2 (6 bases). Germline V gives CDR1 SQVTM, CDR2 ANQGSEA. This CDR3 contains 14 residues. V dropped 7 bases and J dropped 0 bases, with 13 bases sitting between them. The CDR3 protein is CSAPGDASYNEQFF. The CDR3 DNA reads TGCAGCGCCCCGGGAGACGCCTCCTACAATGAGCAGTTCTTC.

This clonotype was picked up a small number of times. This sequence joins TRBV20-1 and TRBJ2-3, with TRBD2 matching 11 bases. The V segment lost 6 bases and the J segment 4 bases; nucleotides outside the gene matches: 6. Germline CDR1 reads DFQATT; CDR2 reads SNEGSKA (reference sequence). The CDR3 has 14 residues. In nucleotides, the CDR3 is TGCAGTGCCTCCTCTAGCGGGGGGTCAGATACGCAGTATTTT. Its translation: CSASSSGGSDTQYF.

This sequence joins TRBV27 and TRBJ1-1, with a possible D match to TRBD1 (5 bases). CDR3 length: 16 residues. Germline CDR1 and CDR2: MNHEY and SMNVEV (reference sequence). Trimming shortened V by 8 bases and J by 5 bases, and 24 bases separated the two germline ends. In DNA form, the CDR3 reads TGTGCCAGCTTACCTAAACGCCCCGGGGCGGTAACTGAAGCTTTCTTT. This translates into CASLPKRPGAVTEAFF.

This clonotype was counted many times. This sequence joins TRBV14 and TRBJ2-7; the D gene is possibly TRBD2 (6 bases). The CDR3 has 14 amino acids. CDR1 and CDR2 (germline): SGHDN, FVKESK. Trimming removed 0 bases from V and 4 bases from J, with 10 bases in between. CDR3 DNA sequence: TGTGCCAGCAGCCAAGAACTGGGAGGTTACGAGCAGTACTTC. It is translated as CASSQELGGYEQYF.

At least ten counts were recorded for this clonotype. V usage is TRBV12-3 or TRBV12-4 and J usage is TRBJ1-5, with D unclear. CDR3 size: 15 residues. Trimming stripped 1 base from V and 0 bases from J, with 7 bases between. This chain's CDR3 is CASSLVGNSNQPQHF. The CDR3 nucleotides are TGTGCCAGCAGTTTAGTGGGGAATAGCAATCAGCCCCAGCATTTT.

This sequence joins TRBV7-2 and TRBJ1-5; 10 bases match TRBD1. The CDR3 contains 16 residues. With 0 bases clipped from V and 5 bases from J, the junction kept 4 bases outside the gene matches. Germline V gives CDR1 SGHTA, CDR2 FQGNSA. This chain's CDR3 is CASSLAGQGNDQPQHF. The CDR3 DNA reads as TGTGCCAGCAGCTTAGCGGGACAGGGGAACGATCAGCCCCAGCATTTT.

The V and J genes are TRBV6-6 and TRBJ2-7; tentative D call: TRBD2 (6 bases). The CDR3 has 14 residues. Germline-derived CDR1 and CDR2 are MNHNY and SVGAGI (reference sequence). Between the trimmed V and J ends, which lost 0 bases and 7 bases, there was a span of 13 bases. The CDR3 nucleotides are TGTGCCAGCAGTTACTCGGGGGAGGCTAGTGAGCAGTACTTC. Amino acid sequence: CASSYSGEASEQYF.

This clonotype appeared many times. The V and J genes are TRBV29-1 and TRBJ2-3; 7 nucleotides align to TRBD2. This CDR3 contains 13 residues. V lost 4 bases, J lost 4 bases, and 5 bases stayed unmatched. The germline V gene has CDR1 SQVTM and CDR2 ANQGSEA. The CDR3 protein is CSVGAGAADTQYF. CDR3 DNA sequence: TGCAGCGTTGGTGCGGGAGCGGCAGATACGCAGTATTTT.

On this clonotype itself: A much larger clone sits a single nucleotide away, making a read error possible. This chain connects TRBV29-1 to TRBJ2-7, with 10 bases fitting TRBD1. The CDR3 covers 15 residues. V trimming: 8 bases; J trimming: 3 bases; junction bases outside the gene matches: 13. Per the germline V gene, CDR1 is SQVTM and CDR2 is ANQGSEA. Here the CDR3 reads CSIVLGQGVNYEQYF. CDR3 DNA: TGCAGCATTGTCTTAGGACAGGGGGTTAACTACGAGCAGTACTTC.

The J gene is TRBJ2-3, the V gene TRBV20-1, with D unclear. The CDR3 extends over 17 amino acids. Trimming cost V 6 bases and J 4 bases, with 26 bases left between them. Looked up from germline, CDR1 is DFQATT and CDR2 is SNEGSKA (reference sequence). CDR3 protein: CSARPLPRGPEADTQYF. CDR3 nucleotide sequence: TGCAGTGCCCGCCCCCTACCCAGAGGCCCCGAGGCAGATACGCAGTATTTT.

CDR3 sequence reads: CAIRDRALSYNSPLHF. The CDR3 bases are TGTGCCATTCGGGACAGGGCACTCTCCTATAATTCACCCCTCCACTTT. The chain couples TRBV10-3 to TRBJ1-6, with 9 bases fitting TRBD1. Looked up from germline, CDR1 is ENHRY and CDR2 is SYGVKD. V shed 9 bases, J shed 0 bases, and the junction held 6 bases outside the gene matches. The CDR3 spans 16 residues.

This clonotype was seen a handful of times. V and J are TRBV30 and TRBJ2-3; TRBD1 is a possible D gene (6 bases). Deletions cut 8 bases from V and 2 bases from J, with 14 bases between. This CDR3 spans 13 amino acids. Per the germline V gene, CDR1 is GTSNPN and CDR2 is SVGIG (reference sequence). For the CDR3, the DNA is TGTGCCCTCGATTTGGGGGCCACAGATACGCAGTATTTT. It yields the protein CALDLGATDTQYF.

This clonotype was seen many times. The chain is built from TRBV28 and TRBJ2-7; 8 bases line up with TRBD1. Germline trimming cut 3 bases from V and 5 bases from J; bases unmatched to any gene: 15. The germline CDR1 and CDR2 sequences are MDHEN and SYDVKM. The CDR3 runs to 17 residues. CDR3 protein: CASSFPTATSGGDEQYF. CDR3 nucleotides: TGTGCCAGCAGTTTCCCAACAGCCACATCAGGGGGCGACGAGCAGTACTTC.

This clonotype was counted between two and nine times. This chain connects TRBV5-1 to TRBJ2-3; D unresolved. This CDR3 has 14 amino acids. CDR1 SGHRS and CDR2 YFSETQ come from the germline V gene. V was pared by 2 bases and J by 2 bases, with 9 bases between. The CDR3 protein is CASSFGWSTDTQYF. CDR3 in DNA: TGCGCCAGCAGCTTTGGTTGGTCCACAGATACGCAGTATTTT.

This clonotype was found many times. The chain joins TRBV28 to TRBJ1-2; 9 bases agree with TRBD1. Germline loops: CDR1 MDHEN, CDR2 SYDVKM. The CDR3 covers 13 residues. V gave up 5 bases and J gave up 2 bases; unmatched junction bases: 0. CDR3 nucleotide sequence: TGTGCCAGCAGTGGACAGGGGAACTATGGCTACACCTTC. It specifies CASSGQGNYGYTF.

This clonotype was observed many times. The chain employs TRBV7-9 and TRBJ1-6, with a weak D call TRBD1 (5 bases). Trimming took 5 bases from V and 7 from J, leaving 12 bases between them. This CDR3 has 14 residues. Germline-derived CDR1 and CDR2 are SEHNR and FQNEAQ (reference sequence). The CDR3 is CASSPPGYNSPLHF. The CDR3 DNA follows: TGTGCCAGCAGCCCTCCAGGGTACAATTCACCCCTCCACTTT. The variable domain in full, completed from reference TRBV7-9 and TRBJ1-6, reads DTGVSQNPRHKITKRGQNVTFRCDPISEHNRLYWYRQTLGQGPEFLTYFQNEAQLEKSRLLSDRFSAERPKGSFSTLEIQRTEQGDSAMYLCASSPPGYNSPLHFGNGTRLTVT.

This clonotype was found many times. The genes are TRBV6-1 and TRBJ2-7, with D possibly matching TRBD1 (6 bases). The CDR3 covers 16 residues. Trimming shortened V by 4 bases and J by 3 bases, and 19 bases separated the two germline ends. CDR1 MNHNS and CDR2 SASEGT come from the germline V gene. CDR3 sequence reads: CASSGPTGYLHYEQYF. CDR3 DNA: TGTGCCAGCAGTGGCCCCACAGGGTATCTCCACTACGAGCAGTACTTC.

The chain combines TRBV2 with TRBJ1-1; tentatively, D is TRBD1 (6 bases). Trimming took off 11 bases at V and 0 bases at J, with 13 bases between the two ends. Germline assignment: CDR1 SNHLY and CDR2 FYNNEI. The CDR3 loop spans 13 amino acids. The CDR3 sequence is CARRTDLNTEAFF. As DNA, the CDR3 is TGTGCCCGAAGGACAGATTTGAACACTGAAGCTTTCTTT.